This T cell receptor (beta chain) comes out of a study of human T cells and chemical hapten exposure. The sample's time point: patch test 2, 6 weeks after DPC sensitization. Treatment reported: therapeutic diphenylcyclopropenone sensitization with weekly scalp DPC. Per the original data handling: TCRs per sample had a median of around 96,000 and ranged from 23,224 to 690,600. TCRdb processed the RACE reads anew with MiXCR; each CDR3 protein has one entry. These V and J calls rely on TCRdb rather than the paper's analysis. Of approximately 87,000 distinct CDR3 sequences detected, around 10% appear once; the ten largest clones hold 2.5% to 3.5%. Notes on the study in general: Every donor had alopecia, and their immune response may therefore differ from healthy people's.

This clonotype was counted between two and nine times. Its antigen is currently unknown. The CDR3 runs 13 residues. Germline CDR1 MNHEY, CDR2 SVGAGI. V was pared by 6 bases and J by 6 bases, with 11 bases between. This clonotype was obtained from a woman in her forties with alopecia areata. Some clones in this sample may be carry-over from other donors' samples. The source was whole blood, collected in connection with sensitization to the hapten diphenylcyclopropenone (DPC). The rearrangement uses TRBV6-5 and TRBJ2-2, with D possibly being TRBD1 (5 bases). The CDR3 DNA follows: TGTGCCAGCAGCCCATGGGGCCCCGGGGAGCTGTTTTTT. Its protein is CASSPWGPGELFF.